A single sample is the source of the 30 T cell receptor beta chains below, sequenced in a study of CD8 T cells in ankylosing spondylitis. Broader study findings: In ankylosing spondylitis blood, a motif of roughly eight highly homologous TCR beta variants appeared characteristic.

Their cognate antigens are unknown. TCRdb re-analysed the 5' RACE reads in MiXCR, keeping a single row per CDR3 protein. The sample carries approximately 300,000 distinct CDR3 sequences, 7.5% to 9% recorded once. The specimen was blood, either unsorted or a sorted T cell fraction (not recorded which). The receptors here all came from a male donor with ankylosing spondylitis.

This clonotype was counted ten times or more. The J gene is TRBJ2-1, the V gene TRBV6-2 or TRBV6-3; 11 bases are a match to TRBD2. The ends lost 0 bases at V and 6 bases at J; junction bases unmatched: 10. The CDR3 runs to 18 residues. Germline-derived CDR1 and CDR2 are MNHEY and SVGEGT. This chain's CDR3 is CASSYSMSLAGVVNEQFF. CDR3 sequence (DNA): TGTGCCAGCAGTTACTCGATGTCACTAGCGGGAGTCGTCAATGAGCAGTTCTTC.

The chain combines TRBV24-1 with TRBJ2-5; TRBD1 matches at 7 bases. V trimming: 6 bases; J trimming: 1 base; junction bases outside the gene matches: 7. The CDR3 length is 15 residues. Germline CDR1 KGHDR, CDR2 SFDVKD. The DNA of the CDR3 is TGTGCCACCAGTTATACAGGGGCGACCCAAGAGACCCAGTACTTC. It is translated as CATSYTGATQETQYF.

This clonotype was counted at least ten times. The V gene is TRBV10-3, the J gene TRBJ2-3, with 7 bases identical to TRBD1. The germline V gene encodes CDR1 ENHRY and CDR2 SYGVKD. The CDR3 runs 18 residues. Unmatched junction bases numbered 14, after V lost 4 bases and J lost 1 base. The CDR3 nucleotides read TGTGCCATCAGTGTTCCCCCACCTGGGGACAGCCGCACAGATACGCAGTATTTT. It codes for CAISVPPPGDSRTDTQYF.

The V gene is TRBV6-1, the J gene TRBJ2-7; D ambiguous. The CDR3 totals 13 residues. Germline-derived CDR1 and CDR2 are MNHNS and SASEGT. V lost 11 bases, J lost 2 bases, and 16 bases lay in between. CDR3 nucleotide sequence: TGTGCCGCTTCTGGCGGCCTCCCCTACGAGCAGTACTTC. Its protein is CAASGGLPYEQYF.

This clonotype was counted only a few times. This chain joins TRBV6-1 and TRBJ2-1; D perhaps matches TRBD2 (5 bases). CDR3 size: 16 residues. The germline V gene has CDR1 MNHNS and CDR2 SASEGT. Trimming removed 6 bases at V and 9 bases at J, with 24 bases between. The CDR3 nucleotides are TGTGCCAGCAGCCGTGAGACCGGGATCGCCTCGGGTGAGCAGTTCTTC. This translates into CASSRETGIASGEQFF.

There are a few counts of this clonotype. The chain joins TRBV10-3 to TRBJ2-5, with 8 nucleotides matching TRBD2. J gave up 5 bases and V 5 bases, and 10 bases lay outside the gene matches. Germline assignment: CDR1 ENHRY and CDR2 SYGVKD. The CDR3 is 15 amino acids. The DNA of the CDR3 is TGTGCCATCAGTCTCCTTAGCGGGACTGCGGAGACCCAGTACTTC. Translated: CAISLLSGTAETQYF.

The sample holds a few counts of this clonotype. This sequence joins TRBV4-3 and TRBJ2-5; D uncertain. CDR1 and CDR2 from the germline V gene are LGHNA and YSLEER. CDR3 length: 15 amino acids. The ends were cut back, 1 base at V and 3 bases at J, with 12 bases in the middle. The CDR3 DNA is TGCGCCAGCAGCCAAGGCGGCGGAAATGAAGAGACCCAGTACTTC. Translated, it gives CASSQGGGNEETQYF.

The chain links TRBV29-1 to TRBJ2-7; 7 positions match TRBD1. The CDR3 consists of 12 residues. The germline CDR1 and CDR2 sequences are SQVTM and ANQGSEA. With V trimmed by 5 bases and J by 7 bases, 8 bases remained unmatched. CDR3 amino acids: CSVLGGGGEQYF. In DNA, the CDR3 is TGCAGCGTTTTAGGGGGCGGCGGGGAGCAGTACTTC.

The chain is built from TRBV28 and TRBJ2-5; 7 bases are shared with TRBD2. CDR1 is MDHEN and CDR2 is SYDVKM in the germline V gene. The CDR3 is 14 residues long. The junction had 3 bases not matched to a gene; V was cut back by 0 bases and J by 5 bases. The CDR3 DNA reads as TGTGCCAGCAGTTTATGGGCTAGCGGTGAGACCCAGTACTTC. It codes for CASSLWASGETQYF. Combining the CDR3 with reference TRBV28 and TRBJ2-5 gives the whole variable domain DVKVTQSSRYLVKRTGEKVFLECVQDMDHENMFWYRQDPGLGLRLIYFSYDVKMKEKGDIPEGYSVSREKKERFSLILESASTNQTSMYLCASSLWASGETQYFGPGTRLLVL.

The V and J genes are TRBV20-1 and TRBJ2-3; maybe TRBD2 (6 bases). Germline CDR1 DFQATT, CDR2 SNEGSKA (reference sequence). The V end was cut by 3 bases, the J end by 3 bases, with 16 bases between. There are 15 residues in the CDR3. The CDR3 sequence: CSASRDSGLTDTQYF. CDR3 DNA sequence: TGCAGTGCTAGCCGGGACTCCGGGTTGACAGATACGCAGTATTTT.

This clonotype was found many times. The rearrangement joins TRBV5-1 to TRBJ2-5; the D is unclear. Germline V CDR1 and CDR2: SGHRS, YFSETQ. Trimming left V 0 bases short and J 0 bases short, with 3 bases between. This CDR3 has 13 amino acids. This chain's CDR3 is CASSLANQETQYF. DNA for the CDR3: TGCGCCAGCAGCTTGGCTAACCAAGAGACCCAGTACTTC. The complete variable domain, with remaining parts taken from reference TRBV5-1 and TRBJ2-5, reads KAGVTQTPRYLIKTRGQQVTLSCSPISGHRSVSWYQQTPGQGLQFLFEYFSETQRNKGNFPGRFSGRQFSNSRSEMNVSTLELGDSALYLCASSLANQETQYFGPGTRLLVL.

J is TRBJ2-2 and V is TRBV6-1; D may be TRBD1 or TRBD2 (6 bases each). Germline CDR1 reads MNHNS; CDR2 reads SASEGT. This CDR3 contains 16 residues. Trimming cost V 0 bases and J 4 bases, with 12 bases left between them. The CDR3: CASSEARGGGTGELFF. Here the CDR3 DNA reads TGTGCCAGCAGTGAAGCTAGAGGAGGGGGCACCGGGGAGCTGTTTTTT.

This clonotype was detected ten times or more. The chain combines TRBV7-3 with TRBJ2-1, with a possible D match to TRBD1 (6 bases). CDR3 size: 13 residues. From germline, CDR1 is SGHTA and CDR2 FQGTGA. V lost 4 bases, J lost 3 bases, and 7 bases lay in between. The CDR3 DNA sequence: TGTGCCAGCAGCTGGGACAACTACAATGAGCAGTTCTTC. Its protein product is CASSWDNYNEQFF.

CDR3 DNA sequence: TGTGCCAGCAGCCAAGATCTAGCGGGGAGCACAGATACGCAGTATTTT. Protein sequence: CASSQDLAGSTDTQYF. The rearrangement joins TRBV14 to TRBJ2-3, with 9 bases that match TRBD2. J lost 0 bases, V lost 0 bases, and 1 base had no gene match. CDR1 SGHDN and CDR2 FVKESK come from the germline V gene. There are 16 residues in the CDR3. The full variable domain, rest sourced from reference TRBV14 and TRBJ2-3, is EAGVTQFPSHSVIEKGQTVTLRCDPISGHDNLYWYRRVMGKEIKFLLHFVKESKQDESGMPNNRFLAERTGGTYSTLKVQPAELEDSGVYFCASSQDLAGSTDTQYFGPGTRLTVL.

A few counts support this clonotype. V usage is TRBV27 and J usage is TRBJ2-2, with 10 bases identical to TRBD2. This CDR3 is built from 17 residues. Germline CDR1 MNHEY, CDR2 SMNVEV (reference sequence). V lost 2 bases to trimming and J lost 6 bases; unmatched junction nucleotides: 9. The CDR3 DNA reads TGTGCCAGCAGTTTAAATCTCCCTAGCGGGAGCTCCGGGGAGCTGTTTTTT. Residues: CASSLNLPSGSSGELFF.

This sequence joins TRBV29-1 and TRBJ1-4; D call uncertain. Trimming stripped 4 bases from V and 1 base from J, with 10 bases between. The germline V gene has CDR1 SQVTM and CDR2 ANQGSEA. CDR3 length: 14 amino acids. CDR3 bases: TGCAGCGTTGGCCGGGGAGGAACTAATGAAAAACTGTTTTTT. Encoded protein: CSVGRGGTNEKLFF.

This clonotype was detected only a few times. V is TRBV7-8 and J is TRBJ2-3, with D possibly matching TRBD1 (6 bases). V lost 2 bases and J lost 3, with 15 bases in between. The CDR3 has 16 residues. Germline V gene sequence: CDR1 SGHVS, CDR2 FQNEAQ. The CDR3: CASSLMGAIGTDTQYF. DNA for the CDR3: TGTGCCAGCAGCTTAATGGGGGCCATCGGTACAGATACGCAGTATTTT.

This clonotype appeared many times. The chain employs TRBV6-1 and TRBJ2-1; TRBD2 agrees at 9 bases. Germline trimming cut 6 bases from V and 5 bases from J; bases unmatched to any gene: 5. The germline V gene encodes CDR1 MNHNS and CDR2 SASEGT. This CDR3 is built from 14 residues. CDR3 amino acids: CASSPGLADNEQFF. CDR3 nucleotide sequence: TGTGCCAGCAGCCCGGGACTAGCTGACAATGAGCAGTTCTTC.

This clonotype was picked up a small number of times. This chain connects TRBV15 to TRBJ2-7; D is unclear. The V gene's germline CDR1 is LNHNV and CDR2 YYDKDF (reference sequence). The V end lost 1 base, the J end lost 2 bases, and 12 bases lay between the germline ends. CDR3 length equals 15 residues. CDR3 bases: TGTGCCACCAGCAGAGGTTCGGCAGGACCCTACGAGCAGTACTTC. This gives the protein CATSRGSAGPYEQYF.

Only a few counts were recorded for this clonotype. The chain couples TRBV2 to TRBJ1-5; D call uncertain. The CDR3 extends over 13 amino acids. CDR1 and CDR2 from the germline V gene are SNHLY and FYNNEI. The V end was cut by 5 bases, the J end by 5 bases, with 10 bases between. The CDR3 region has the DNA TGTGCCAGCAGTCCTGCGAGGGATCAGCCCCAGCATTTT. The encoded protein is CASSPARDQPQHF.

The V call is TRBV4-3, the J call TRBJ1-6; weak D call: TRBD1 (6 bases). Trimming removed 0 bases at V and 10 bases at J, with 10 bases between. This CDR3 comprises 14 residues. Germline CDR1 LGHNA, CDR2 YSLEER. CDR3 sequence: CASSQEQGGSPLHF. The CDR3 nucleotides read TGCGCCAGCAGCCAAGAACAGGGAGGGTCACCCCTCCACTTT.

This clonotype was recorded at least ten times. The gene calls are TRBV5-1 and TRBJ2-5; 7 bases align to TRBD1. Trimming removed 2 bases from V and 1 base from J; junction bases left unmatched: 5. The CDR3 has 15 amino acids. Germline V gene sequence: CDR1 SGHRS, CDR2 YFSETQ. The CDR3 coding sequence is TGCGCCAGCAGCTTCAGGGGGATTCCCCAAGAGACCCAGTACTTC. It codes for CASSFRGIPQETQYF.

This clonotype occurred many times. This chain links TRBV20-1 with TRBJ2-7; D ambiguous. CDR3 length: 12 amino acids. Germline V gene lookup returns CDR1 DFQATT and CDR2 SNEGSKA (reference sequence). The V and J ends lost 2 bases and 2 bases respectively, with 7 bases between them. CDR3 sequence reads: CSARPPPYEQYF. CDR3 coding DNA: TGCAGTGCTAGACCCCCTCCCTACGAGCAGTACTTC.

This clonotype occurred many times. This CDR3 is CSVGNQNTGELFF. The CDR3 DNA follows: TGCAGCGTTGGGAATCAGAACACCGGGGAGCTGTTTTTT. The gene calls are TRBV29-1 and TRBJ2-2; D call uncertain. Trimming cost V 4 bases and J 1 base, with 7 bases left between them. The CDR3 loop spans 13 amino acids. Germline V gives CDR1 SQVTM, CDR2 ANQGSEA.

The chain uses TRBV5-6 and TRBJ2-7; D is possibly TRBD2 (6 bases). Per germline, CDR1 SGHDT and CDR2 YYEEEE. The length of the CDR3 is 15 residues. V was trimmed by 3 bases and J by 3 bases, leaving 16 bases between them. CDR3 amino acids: CASSSGLPNIYEQYF. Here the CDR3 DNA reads TGTGCCAGCAGCTCAGGACTACCAAACATCTACGAGCAGTACTTC.

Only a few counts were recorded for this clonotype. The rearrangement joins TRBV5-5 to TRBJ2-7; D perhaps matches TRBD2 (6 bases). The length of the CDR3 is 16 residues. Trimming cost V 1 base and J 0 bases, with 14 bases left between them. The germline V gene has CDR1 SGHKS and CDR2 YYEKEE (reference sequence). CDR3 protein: CASSLSRGIYSYEQYF. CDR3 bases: TGTGCCAGCAGCTTGTCCCGGGGGATTTACTCCTACGAGCAGTACTTC.

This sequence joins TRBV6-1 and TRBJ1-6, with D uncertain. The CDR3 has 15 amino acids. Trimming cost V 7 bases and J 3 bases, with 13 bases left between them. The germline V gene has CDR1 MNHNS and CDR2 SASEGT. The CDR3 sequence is CASKRAWDYNSPLHF. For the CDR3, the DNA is TGTGCCAGCAAGAGGGCCTGGGACTATAATTCACCCCTCCACTTT.

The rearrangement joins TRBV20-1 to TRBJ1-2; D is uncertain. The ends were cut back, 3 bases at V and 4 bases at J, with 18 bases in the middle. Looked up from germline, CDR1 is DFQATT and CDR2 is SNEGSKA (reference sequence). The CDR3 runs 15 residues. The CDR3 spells CSARRYDRFSYGYTF. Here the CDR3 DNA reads TGCAGTGCTAGGCGGTACGACCGATTTTCCTATGGCTACACCTTC.

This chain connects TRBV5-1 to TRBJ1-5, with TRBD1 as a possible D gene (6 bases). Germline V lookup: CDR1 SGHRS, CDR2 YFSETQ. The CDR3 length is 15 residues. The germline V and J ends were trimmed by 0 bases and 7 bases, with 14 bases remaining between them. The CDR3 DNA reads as TGCGCCAGCAGCTTGGCGGCAGGGGTAGGGCAGCCCCAGCATTTT. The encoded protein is CASSLAAGVGQPQHF.

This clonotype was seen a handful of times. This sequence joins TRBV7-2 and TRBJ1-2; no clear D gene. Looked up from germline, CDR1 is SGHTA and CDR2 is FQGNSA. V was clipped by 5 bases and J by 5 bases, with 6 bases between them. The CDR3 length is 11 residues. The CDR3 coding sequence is TGTGCCAGCAGCCAAGATTATGGCTACACCTTC. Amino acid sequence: CASSQDYGYTF.